Shown below are 2 T cell receptor beta chains from a single sample sequenced in a study of shared clonotypes between healthy human individuals. The repertoire was sequenced with immunoSEQ multiplex PCR; TCRdb's copy has only in-frame clones and lacks some. Here the sample spans some 2.3 million clones, over 85% being singletons. Sequencing used naive CD4+ T cells from PBMCs. Indicated subset: CD45RA+ positively selected. The source of these receptors is a man between 18 and 35 years old in good health. Some clones in this sample may be carry-over from other donors' samples.

V is TRBV28 and J is TRBJ2-1, with 7 bases fitting TRBD2. The CDR3 has 16 amino acids. The germline gives CDR1 MDHEN, CDR2 SYDVKM. Losses at the gene ends were 4 bases for V and 4 bases for J; bases not matched to a gene: 10. CDR3 bases: TGTGCCAGCAGTTCAATGGCCGAGCGGGGTTACAATGAGCAGTTCTTC. This codes for CASSSMAERGYNEQFF. Supplemented by reference TRBV28 and TRBJ2-1, the full variable domain reads DVKVTQSSRYLVKRTGEKVFLECVQDMDHENMFWYRQDPGLGLRLIYFSYDVKMKEKGDIPEGYSVSREKKERFSLILESASTNQTSMYLCASSSMAERGYNEQFFGPGTRLTVL.

V gene TRBV9 combines with J gene TRBJ2-7; 7 bases are a match to TRBD1. The CDR3 contains 15 residues. The V segment lost 1 base and the J segment 2 bases; nucleotides outside the gene matches: 6. The germline V gene encodes CDR1 SGDLS and CDR2 YYNGEE. The CDR3 is CASSVFEGATYEQYF. The CDR3 region has the DNA TGTGCCAGCAGCGTATTCGAGGGGGCAACCTACGAGCAGTACTTC.